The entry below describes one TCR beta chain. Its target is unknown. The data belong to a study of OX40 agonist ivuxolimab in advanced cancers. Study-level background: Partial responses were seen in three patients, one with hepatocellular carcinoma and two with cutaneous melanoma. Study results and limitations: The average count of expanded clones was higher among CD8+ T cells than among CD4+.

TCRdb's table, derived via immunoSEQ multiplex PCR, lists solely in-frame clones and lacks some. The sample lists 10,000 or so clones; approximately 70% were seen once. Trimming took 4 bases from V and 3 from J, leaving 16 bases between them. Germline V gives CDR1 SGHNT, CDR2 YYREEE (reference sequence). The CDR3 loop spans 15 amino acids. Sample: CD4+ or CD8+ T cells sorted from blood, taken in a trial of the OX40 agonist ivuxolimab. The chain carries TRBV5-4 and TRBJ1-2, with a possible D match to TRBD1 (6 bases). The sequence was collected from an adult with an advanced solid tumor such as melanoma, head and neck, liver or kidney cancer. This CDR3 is CASSLGDNGDYGYTF. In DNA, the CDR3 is TGTGCCAGCAGCCTGGGGGACAACGGGGACTATGGCTACACCTTC.